This T cell receptor beta chain was captured by sequencing in a study of vaccination effects on CD4 cells after COVID-19. In the case of this clone: Antigen unknown.

Expansion with viral peptide pools was applied to antigen-specific CD4+ T cells by the ViraFEST assay prior to sequencing. Subsequent to a culture period of approximately 11 days, CD4+ T cells were isolated. Each participant was given two doses of one vaccine (BNT162b2 or mRNA-1273). Libraries were prepared by immunoSEQ multiplex PCR; TCRdb keeps only in-frame clonotypes and omits some of them. This table holds tens of thousands of clones, 73% found once. Trimming cost V 5 bases and J 11 bases; bases outside gene matches: 11. There are 15 residues in the CDR3. Per germline, CDR1 MNHEY and CDR2 SVGEGT.

The sequenced sample was CD4+ T cells from PBMCs cultured with HCoV-229E spike peptides, obtained after COVID-19 vaccination. The TCR sequence derives from a human donor who received a COVID-19 vaccine. The chain employs TRBV6-2 or TRBV6-3 and TRBJ1-4, with TRBD1 matching 10 bases. The CDR3 here is CASSQPGTGVVKLFF. The CDR3 DNA follows: TGTGCCAGCAGTCAACCCGGGACAGGGGTTGTGAAACTGTTTTTT.